The rows below give T cell receptor beta chains drawn from one sample of a study of T-cell memory formation after mild COVID-19. TCRdb used MiXCR to reprocess the 5' RACE reads, holding one entry per CDR3 protein. The table shows roughly 450,000 distinct CDR3 sequences, with around a sixth occurring only once. Sequencing was carried out using PBMCs or a T cell subset sorted from them (not recorded which). These receptors all come from an adult woman who had mild COVID-19 (a few samples of this study predate the infection). Cell type and time point are not known. Both conserved end residues are part of each CDR3. Fields, in order: clone size, J gene, V gene, D gene, CDR3 DNA, CDR3 protein. A D gene is named only where the DNA matches it firmly. Expanded clones get a size class; other rows say once, few or many, or leave the size out.

>-|TRBJ2-7|TRBV20-1|-
TGCAGTGCTCCCGGTGGTGGGGGAGACGAGCAGTACTTC
CSAPGGGGDEQYF
>few|TRBJ2-6|TRBV7-8|-
TGTGCCAGCAGCTTGGGGCTTCCCCAGAGCTCTGGGGCCAACGTCCTGACTTTC
CASSLGLPQSSGANVLTF
>-|TRBJ2-5|TRBV29-1|-
TGCAGCGTTGAGGGTCCTAATGGGGAGACCCAGTACTTC
CSVEGPNGETQYF
>-|TRBJ1-1|TRBV29-1|-
TGCAGCGTCGACCGGACGGTGAACACTGAAGCTTTCTTT
CSVDRTVNTEAFF
>few|TRBJ1-2|TRBV9|-
TGTGCCAGCAGCGTAGAGTCCAGGGAATGGGAAGATGGCTACACCTTC
CASSVESREWEDGYTF
>-|TRBJ2-7|TRBV21-1|-
TGTGCCAGCAGCAAAGTTGTCAGGGGTTACTCCTACGAGCAGTACTTC
CASSKVVRGYSYEQYF
>few|TRBJ2-1|TRBV29-1|-
TGCAGCGTTGAAGCTAGTCAGGATTTCTACAATGAGCAGTTCTTC
CSVEASQDFYNEQFF
>few|TRBJ1-2|TRBV7-2|TRBD1
TGTGCCAGCAGCTACTCCGGGACAGGGACCTATGGCTACACCTTC
CASSYSGTGTYGYTF
>-|TRBJ2-3|TRBV2|-
TGTGCCAGCAGTGAAGCGCCGGCAGATACGCAGTATTTT
CASSEAPADTQYF
>-|TRBJ2-5|TRBV18|-
TGTGCCAGCTCACCACCGATGCTAAAAGAGACCCAGTACTTC
CASSPPMLKETQYF
>-|TRBJ2-7|TRBV9|TRBD2
TGTGCCAGCAACGCAGGGACTAGCGGGACCTACGAGCAGTACTTC
CASNAGTSGTYEQYF
>-|TRBJ2-3|TRBV2|-
TGTGCCAGCAGGAATGAGGGGGGTACGCAGTATTTT
CASRNEGGTQYF
>-|TRBJ2-7|TRBV29-1|TRBD1
TGCAGCGTTCCGACAGGGGCCGAGCAGTACTTC
CSVPTGAEQYF
>-|TRBJ2-1|TRBV2|-
TGTGCCATCTCCATACCGAGTAATGAGCAGTTCTTC
CAISIPSNEQFF
>few|TRBJ2-7|TRBV29-1|-
TGCAGCGTCTGGGGGGCAGGGAGCGAGCAGTACTTC
CSVWGAGSEQYF
>few|TRBJ2-7|TRBV25-1|TRBD1
TGTGCCAGCAGTGGATGGGACAGGGGGGCGCGGAGCTCCTACGAGCAGTACTTC
CASSGWDRGARSSYEQYF
>-|TRBJ2-7|TRBV6-5|-
TGTGCCAGCACCCCTAGGGGTACCGAGCAGTACTTC
CASTPRGTEQYF
>-|TRBJ1-1|TRBV5-1|-
TGCGCCAGCAGCCCGGTTCTGGGGGACACTGAAGCTTTCTTT
CASSPVLGDTEAFF
>many|TRBJ2-7|TRBV24-1|-
TGTGCCACCAGTGAAACGCCGGGATTCATCGAGCAGTACTTC
CATSETPGFIEQYF
>few|TRBJ2-1|TRBV6-5|TRBD1
TGTGCCAGCAGCCCACCGGGACAGGGGGCGCGTGAGCAGTTCTTC
CASSPPGQGAREQFF
>few|TRBJ2-2|TRBV24-1|TRBD2
TGTGCCACCAGTGACCCAACTAGCGGGAGGGGCACCGGGGAGCTGTTTTTT
CATSDPTSGRGTGELFF
>-|TRBJ1-1|TRBV6-5|TRBD1
TGTGCCAGCAGCAGAAACGGACAGGGGTGGACTGAAGCTTTCTTT
CASSRNGQGWTEAFF
>-|TRBJ1-1|TRBV11-2|-
TGTGCCAGCAGCCAACTAAAGGGCGGTGAAGCTTTCTTT
CASSQLKGGEAFF
>few|TRBJ2-6|TRBV7-9|-
TGTGCCAGCAGCTTGGAGATCAGCTCTGGGGCCAACGTCCTGACTTTC
CASSLEISSGANVLTF
>few|TRBJ2-1|TRBV12-3/TRBV12-4|TRBD2
TGTGCCAGCAGTCCGCCCTACTCCCAGAAGGGACTAGCAGACTCCTACAATGAGCAGTTCTTC
CASSPPYSQKGLADSYNEQFF
>many|TRBJ2-3|TRBV7-9|-
TGTGCCAGCAGCTCCGTGGTGGGCACAGATACGCAGTATTTT
CASSSVVGTDTQYF
>-|TRBJ1-1|TRBV7-2|-
TGTGCCAGCAGCCGAATCCCCAGGGAGGGCACTGAAGCTTTCTTT
CASSRIPREGTEAFF
>many|TRBJ1-2|TRBV4-1|-
TGCGCCAGCAGCCAAGCTGCAAGCCCCCTTACCGATGGCTACACCTTC
CASSQAASPLTDGYTF
>-|TRBJ2-2|TRBV7-9|-
TGTGCCAGCAGCGGTACCGGGACCGCTAACACCGGGGAGCTGTTTTTT
CASSGTGTANTGELFF
>-|TRBJ2-3|TRBV3-1|TRBD2
TGTGCCAGCAGCCCCTGGGAGCGGGGCGCTAACACAGATACGCAGTATTTT
CASSPWERGANTDTQYF
>-|TRBJ2-2|TRBV7-9|-
TGTGCCAGCAGCTTGGGGAAAAAGGTCGGGGAGCTGTTTTTT
CASSLGKKVGELFF
>-|TRBJ1-1|TRBV7-9|TRBD1
TGTGCCAGCAGCTTAGGCGGGACAGGGCAGAACACTGAAGCTTTCTTT
CASSLGGTGQNTEAFF
>few|TRBJ2-2|TRBV7-3|TRBD1
TGTGCCAGCAGCGCCTACAGGGGGCCGGACACCGGGGAGCTGTTTTTT
CASSAYRGPDTGELFF
>-|TRBJ2-1|TRBV10-2|-
TGCGCCAGTACCGCCGGGACCACGGCAGACAATGAGCAGTTCTTC
CASTAGTTADNEQFF
>-|TRBJ2-3|TRBV2|TRBD1
TGTGCCAGCAGCCGACAGGGGGCGTCGGATACGCAGTATTTT
CASSRQGASDTQYF
>-|TRBJ2-3|TRBV24-1|-
TGTGCCACCAGTGATCTCTCCTCGGGTTGGGCAGATACGCAGTATTTT
CATSDLSSGWADTQYF
>few|TRBJ2-1|TRBV5-1|TRBD2
TGCGCCAGCAGCTTGACCGGAACGGGAGGGCCCGACAATGAGCAGTTCTTC
CASSLTGTGGPDNEQFF
>few|TRBJ1-1|TRBV7-3|-
TGTGCCAGCAGCCCGTCGGCCTTGAACACTGAAGCTTTCTTT
CASSPSALNTEAFF
>-|TRBJ2-3|TRBV5-1|-
TGCGCCAGCCGAGAAGGCGACCCAGGAGATACGCAGTATTTT
CASREGDPGDTQYF
>many|TRBJ2-3|TRBV7-2|-
TGTGCCAGCAGCCCAGCTTACATTAGCACAGATACGCAGTATTTT
CASSPAYISTDTQYF
>-|TRBJ1-1|TRBV5-4|-
TGTGCCAGCAGCTCACCTGGGTGGAACACTGAAGCTTTCTTT
CASSSPGWNTEAFF
>many|TRBJ2-2|TRBV12-3/TRBV12-4|-
TGTGCCAGCAGTGCATACTGGAACACCGGGGAGCTGTTTTTT
CASSAYWNTGELFF